This T cell receptor beta chain appears in the sequencing data of a study of blood T cell repertoires in COVID-19. Study-level background: Samples came from the United States, Italy and Spain, spanning acute and convalescent COVID-19. PBMCs, B-cell-depleted T cells, or T cells provided the cDNA or gDNA that made up the material.

Original handling: Amplified reference gene primers provided the basis for estimating nucleated cell counts. Using immunoSEQ multiplex PCR, the repertoire was profiled, and TCRdb retains in-frame clones only, with some absent. From that table come the V and J calls and clone size; the DNA was used to work out D and trimming. The sample has roughly 100,000 clones, 86% seen once. The CDR3 consists of 14 residues. Germline loops: CDR1 SGHVS, CDR2 FQNEAQ. Trimming took 4 bases from V and 6 from J; bases not matched to a gene: 1. The source of this sequence is a human donor in a cohort sampled during active COVID-19. Material for sequencing was peripheral blood. The rearrangement joins TRBV7-8 to TRBJ2-2, with TRBD1 identical over 11 bases. CDR3 loop: CASSWGQGAGELFF. The DNA for the CDR3 is TGTGCCAGCAGCTGGGGACAGGGGGCCGGGGAGCTGTTTTTT. The entire variable domain, with the rest obtained from reference TRBV7-8 and TRBJ2-2, is as follows: GAGVSQSPRYKVAKRGQDVALRCDPISGHVSLFWYQQALGQGPEFLTYFQNEAQLDKSGLPSDRFFAERPEGSVSTLKIQRTQQEDSAVYLCASSWGQGAGELFFGEGSRLTVL.